This T cell receptor beta chain was captured by sequencing in a study of Ad26.COV2.S vaccination and SARS-CoV-2 variants. This clone was found many times. Its antigen is undetermined. Sequenced by immunoSEQ multiplex PCR; TCRdb stores in-frame clones only, minus some. In the table there are more than 120,000 clones, just over 85% of which are singletons. Findings of the study overall: Non-spike TCR breadth did not differ much between vaccine and placebo recipients. Possible underestimation of total T cell responses by the TCR breadth and depth analyses was noted. Reportedly, spike-specific CD8+ and CD4+ T cell responses achieved substantial breadth once vaccination had taken place.

The source was peripheral blood, collected after recovery from COVID-19. This sequence was found in a human donor who had recovered from COVID-19.

The CDR3 DNA is TGCGCCAGCAGCCTAGAAGCCGGGACTTCTTACACCGGGGAGCTGTTTTTT. Translating gives CASSLEAGTSYTGELFF. The gene calls are TRBV4-3 and TRBJ2-2; a possible D gene is TRBD2 (6 bases). The V and J ends lost 4 bases and 3 bases respectively, with 18 bases between them. The CDR3 runs 17 residues. CDR1 and CDR2 (germline): LGHNA, YSLEER.